The source of this T cell receptor beta chain is a study of cytomegalovirus exposure and HLA in healthy donors. About the research overall: Membership in the Caucasian-associated ancestry cluster was found for 75% to 90% of nearly 400 genotyped donors. Findings and limits, study-wide: Later genetic work tied a missense DCLRE1C variant to beta-chain V and J trimming. A later analysis, which compared TCR beta chains of equal frequency, found the HLA-associated ones more clonally expanded.

Nominally healthy donors were sampled, though unrecorded immune exposures were likely. PCR amplification relied on 60 Vbeta primers (plus 13 Jbeta primers). Repertoires were generated with immunoSEQ multiplex PCR, while TCRdb's copy carries only in-frame clones and drops some. The profile shows approximately 120,000 clones, about 80% of them singletons. Turning to this clone: The target antigen is unknown.

The V and J ends lost 7 bases and 5 bases, in that order; junction bases with no gene match: 5. The CDR3 sequence is 13 residues long. Per the germline V gene, CDR1 is MDHEN and CDR2 is SYDVKM. The specimen was PBMCs. The J gene is TRBJ1-1, the V gene TRBV28; the match to TRBD1 covers 9 bases. The source of this sequence is a female donor in good health and CMV-seronegative. CDR3 protein: CASNAGQGTEAFF. CDR3 sequence (DNA): TGTGCCAGCAACGCGGGACAGGGAACTGAAGCTTTCTTT. The full variable domain, in which reference TRBV28 and TRBJ1-1 provide the parts outside the CDR3, is DVKVTQSSRYLVKRTGEKVFLECVQDMDHENMFWYRQDPGLGLRLIYFSYDVKMKEKGDIPEGYSVSREKKERFSLILESASTNQTSMYLCASNAGQGTEAFFGQGTRLTVV.